This paragraph reports one TCR beta chain. The sample originates from a study of shared T cell receptors in the human thymus. Data came from immunoSEQ multiplex PCR; TCRdb stores just in-frame clones and leaves some out. The sample carries some 640,000 clones, 87% recorded once. The CDR3 consists of 13 residues. V was trimmed by 2 bases and J by 3 bases, leaving 7 bases between them. Germline V CDR1 and CDR2: SQVTM, ANQGSEA. These sequences were also reported in another study, on human thymus T cells. From that report: Repertoires from thymus and blood appeared to show biased V and J gene usage.

Sequencing was carried out using thymocytes. The rearrangement joins TRBV29-1 to TRBJ2-2; D remains ambiguous. This clonotype was sampled from a boy younger than two with a congenital heart defect. The CDR3 region is CSVELRDTGELFF. The CDR3, as DNA: TGCAGCGTTGAACTCCGGGACACCGGGGAGCTGTTTTTT.